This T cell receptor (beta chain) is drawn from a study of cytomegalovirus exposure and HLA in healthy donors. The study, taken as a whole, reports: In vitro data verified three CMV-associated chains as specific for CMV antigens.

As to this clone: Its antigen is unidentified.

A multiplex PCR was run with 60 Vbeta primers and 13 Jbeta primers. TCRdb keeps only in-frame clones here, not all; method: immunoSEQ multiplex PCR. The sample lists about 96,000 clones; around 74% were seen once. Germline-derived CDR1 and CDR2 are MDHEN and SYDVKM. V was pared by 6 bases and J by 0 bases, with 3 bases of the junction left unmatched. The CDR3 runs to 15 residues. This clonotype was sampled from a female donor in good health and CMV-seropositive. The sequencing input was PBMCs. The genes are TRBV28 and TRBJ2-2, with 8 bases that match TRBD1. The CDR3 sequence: CASRSGGSNTGELFF. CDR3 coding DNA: TGTGCCAGCAGATCAGGGGGCTCGAACACCGGGGAGCTGTTTTTT.